The clone carrying this TCR beta chain was picked up a small number of times. With 8 bases removed from V and 4 bases from J, the gap between germline ends came to 14 bases. The CDR3 runs to 12 residues. Per the germline V gene, CDR1 is GTSNPN and CDR2 is SVGIG (reference sequence). This entry is derived from a study of CD8+ T cells in alopecia areata. Specimens obtained from alopecia areata patients comprised lesional scalp punch biopsies and peripheral blood. TCR sequencing used cDNA made by reverse transcription of extracted RNA. Only in-frame clones appear in the TCRdb table, and some are missing; sequencing was by immunoSEQ multiplex PCR. In the table there are 65,000 to 95,000 clones, around 54% of which are singletons.

The sample taken for sequencing was NKG2D-high CD8+ T cells sorted from blood. The receptor was derived from a human donor with alopecia areata. The chain carries TRBV30 and TRBJ1-2; tentatively, D is TRBD1 (6 bases). The CDR3 DNA reads as TGTGCCCTGGACGGGACATTCTATGGCTACACCTTC. Translating gives CALDGTFYGYTF.